These T cell receptor beta chains were read from a single sample in a study of radiation and T cells in renal cell carcinoma. The table came from immunoSEQ multiplex PCR; TCRdb's copy has only in-frame clones and leaves some out. Of 150,000 to 200,000 clones in the sample, approximately 90% were seen once. The sequencing here drew on blood, taken from a patient whose treatment included radiotherapy and nephrectomy. These TCRs come from a woman in her forties or fifties with renal cell carcinoma. Each CDR3 is given with its conserved first and last residue. D genes are given only for firm matches. Only some rows state a clone size, as once, few, many or a class for expanded clones.

D gene: -; J gene: TRBJ1-2; V gene: TRBV2; clone size: -; CDR3 protein: CASSVITNYGYTF; CDR3 DNA: TGTGCCAGCAGTGTTATAACTAACTATGGCTACACCTTC
D gene: -; J gene: TRBJ2-5; V gene: TRBV5-5; clone size: -; CDR3 protein: CASSLFASGSGGETQYF; CDR3 DNA: TGTGCCAGCAGCTTATTTGCGTCAGGCTCCGGCGGTGAGACCCAGTACTTC
D gene: -; J gene: TRBJ2-7; V gene: TRBV7-2; clone size: -; CDR3 protein: CASSLMTSSYEQYF; CDR3 DNA: TGTGCCAGCAGCTTAATGACGTCGTCCTACGAGCAGTACTTC
D gene: -; J gene: TRBJ2-1; V gene: TRBV19; clone size: once; CDR3 protein: CASSAMDSNREQFF; CDR3 DNA: TGTGCCAGTAGTGCCATGGACTCTAACAGGGAGCAGTTCTTC
D gene: -; J gene: TRBJ2-7; V gene: TRBV18; clone size: -; CDR3 protein: CASSRGGAPGYEQYF; CDR3 DNA: TGTGCCAGCTCACGGGGGGGGGCCCCAGGCTACGAGCAGTACTTC
D gene: TRBD1; J gene: TRBJ2-7; V gene: TRBV10-3; clone size: -; CDR3 protein: CAISVGTGYEQYF; CDR3 DNA: TGTGCCATCAGTGTAGGGACAGGCTACGAGCAGTACTTC
D gene: TRBD2; J gene: TRBJ2-3; V gene: TRBV4-1; clone size: -; CDR3 protein: CASSQERLAGPDTQYF; CDR3 DNA: TGCGCCAGCAGCCAAGAGCGACTAGCGGGGCCAGATACGCAGTATTTT
D gene: TRBD1; J gene: TRBJ1-1; V gene: TRBV19; clone size: -; CDR3 protein: CASSKPSGGLDEAFF; CDR3 DNA: TGTGCCAGTAGTAAACCTTCAGGGGGCTTGGATGAAGCTTTCTTT
D gene: -; J gene: TRBJ1-2; V gene: TRBV2; clone size: few; CDR3 protein: CASSASGLGYGYTF; CDR3 DNA: TGTGCCAGCAGTGCCTCGGGACTTGGCTATGGCTACACCTTC
D gene: -; J gene: TRBJ1-2; V gene: TRBV6-1; clone size: -; CDR3 protein: CASRETESYGYTF; CDR3 DNA: TGTGCCAGCAGAGAAACAGAATCCTATGGCTACACCTTC
D gene: -; J gene: TRBJ2-7; V gene: TRBV7-8; clone size: -; CDR3 protein: CASSLALQGSYEQYF; CDR3 DNA: TGTGCCAGCAGCTTAGCTTTACAGGGATCCTACGAGCAGTACTTC
D gene: -; J gene: TRBJ1-1; V gene: TRBV10-3; clone size: -; CDR3 protein: CAISEWRDNTEAFF; CDR3 DNA: TGTGCCATCAGTGAGTGGAGGGATAACACTGAAGCTTTCTTT
D gene: -; J gene: TRBJ1-2; V gene: TRBV6-1; clone size: -; CDR3 protein: CASTEAQSVNYGYTF; CDR3 DNA: TGTGCCAGCACTGAAGCCCAGTCCGTAAACTATGGCTACACCTTC
D gene: -; J gene: TRBJ2-4; V gene: TRBV6-1; clone size: -; CDR3 protein: CASSEAGVIQYF; CDR3 DNA: TGTGCCAGCAGTGAAGCAGGAGTCATTCAGTACTTC
D gene: -; J gene: TRBJ1-2; V gene: TRBV5-3; clone size: -; CDR3 protein: CARSLRQTFYGYTF; CDR3 DNA: TGTGCCAGAAGCTTGCGGCAGACCTTCTATGGCTACACCTTC
D gene: TRBD2; J gene: TRBJ2-1; V gene: TRBV7-2; clone size: -; CDR3 protein: CASSLGGTSGYNEQFF; CDR3 DNA: TGTGCCAGCAGCTTAGGCGGGACTAGCGGGTACAATGAGCAGTTCTTC
D gene: -; J gene: TRBJ2-6; V gene: TRBV5-1; clone size: -; CDR3 protein: CASSPLPSGANVLTF; CDR3 DNA: TGCGCCAGCAGCCCGTTACCCTCTGGGGCCAACGTCCTGACTTTC
D gene: -; J gene: TRBJ1-2; V gene: TRBV19; clone size: -; CDR3 protein: CASSPGGWGGYTF; CDR3 DNA: TGTGCCAGTAGTCCGGGGGGATGGGGTGGCTACACCTTC
D gene: -; J gene: TRBJ1-5; V gene: TRBV9; clone size: once; CDR3 protein: CASSLDGENQPQHF; CDR3 DNA: TGTGCCAGCAGCCTTGACGGGGAGAATCAGCCCCAGCATTTT
D gene: -; J gene: TRBJ2-7; V gene: TRBV7-9; clone size: -; CDR3 protein: CASSPTAGSSYEQYF; CDR3 DNA: TGTGCCAGCAGCCCAACCGCAGGGAGCTCCTACGAGCAGTACTTC
D gene: -; J gene: TRBJ1-5; V gene: TRBV16; clone size: -; CDR3 protein: CASSQRVSGLVGQPQHF; CDR3 DNA: TGTGCCAGCAGCCAAAGGGTTTCCGGGCTCGTGGGTCAGCCCCAGCATTTT
D gene: -; J gene: TRBJ2-7; V gene: TRBV2; clone size: -; CDR3 protein: CASSLGHTSSYEQYF; CDR3 DNA: TGTGCCAGCAGCCTCGGACACACGTCTTCCTACGAGCAGTACTTC
D gene: TRBD2; J gene: TRBJ2-2; V gene: TRBV7-8; clone size: -; CDR3 protein: CASSLVLAGYTGELFF; CDR3 DNA: TGTGCCAGCAGCTTAGTTCTAGCGGGGTACACCGGGGAGCTGTTTTTT
D gene: TRBD1; J gene: TRBJ2-7; V gene: TRBV11-3; clone size: -; CDR3 protein: CASSTDRNSYEQYF; CDR3 DNA: TGTGCCAGCAGCACGGACAGGAATTCCTACGAGCAGTACTTC
D gene: -; J gene: TRBJ1-6; V gene: TRBV5-4; clone size: -; CDR3 protein: CASSSDRYNSPLHF; CDR3 DNA: TGTGCCAGCAGCTCCGACAGATATAATTCACCCCTCCACTTT
D gene: TRBD2; J gene: TRBJ2-3; V gene: TRBV4-3; clone size: once; CDR3 protein: CASSQDWTSDTDTQYF; CDR3 DNA: TGCGCCAGCAGCCAGGACTGGACTAGCGACACAGATACGCAGTATTTT
D gene: -; J gene: TRBJ2-7; V gene: TRBV7-8; clone size: -; CDR3 protein: CASSETGNEQYF; CDR3 DNA: TGTGCCAGCTCTGAGACGGGAAACGAGCAGTACTTC
D gene: -; J gene: TRBJ2-7; V gene: TRBV7-8; clone size: -; CDR3 protein: CASSLGRGYEQYF; CDR3 DNA: TGTGCCAGCAGCTTAGGACGGGGCTACGAGCAGTACTTC
D gene: TRBD2; J gene: TRBJ2-1; V gene: TRBV29-1; clone size: -; CDR3 protein: CSISSGGTNEQFF; CDR3 DNA: TGCAGCATATCTAGCGGGGGGACCAATGAGCAGTTCTTC
D gene: -; J gene: TRBJ2-7; V gene: TRBV7-9; clone size: -; CDR3 protein: CASSPDGSYEQYF; CDR3 DNA: TGTGCCAGCAGCCCGGACGGATCCTACGAGCAGTACTTC
D gene: TRBD2; J gene: TRBJ2-5; V gene: TRBV6-1; clone size: -; CDR3 protein: CASSDPLAGGRETQYF; CDR3 DNA: TGTGCCAGCAGTGACCCACTAGCGGGGGGGCGGGAGACCCAGTACTTC
D gene: -; J gene: TRBJ2-5; V gene: TRBV5-1; clone size: -; CDR3 protein: CASTRNPTVIQETQYF; CDR3 DNA: TGCGCCAGTACCCGAAACCCGACAGTGATCCAAGAGACCCAGTACTTC
D gene: -; J gene: TRBJ2-5; V gene: TRBV10-3; clone size: -; CDR3 protein: CAISGTAGETQYF; CDR3 DNA: TGTGCCATCAGTGGGACGGCCGGAGAGACCCAGTACTTC
D gene: -; J gene: TRBJ1-1; V gene: TRBV29-1; clone size: -; CDR3 protein: CSVDRTGEAFF; CDR3 DNA: TGCAGCGTTGACAGGACGGGGGAAGCTTTCTTT
D gene: -; J gene: TRBJ1-2; V gene: TRBV7-9; clone size: -; CDR3 protein: CASSKGVWYGYTF; CDR3 DNA: TGTGCCAGCAGCAAAGGGGTGTGGTATGGCTACACCTTC
D gene: -; J gene: TRBJ1-6; V gene: TRBV2; clone size: -; CDR3 protein: CASSPGSSYNSPLHF; CDR3 DNA: TGTGCCAGCAGTCCAGGGAGCTCCTATAATTCACCCCTCCACTTT
D gene: TRBD1; J gene: TRBJ1-6; V gene: TRBV7-8; clone size: many; CDR3 protein: CASSLVTDRGRLGSPLHF; CDR3 DNA: TGTGCCAGCAGCTTAGTAACGGACAGGGGGCGACTTGGTTCACCCCTCCACTTT
D gene: -; J gene: TRBJ1-1; V gene: TRBV29-1; clone size: -; CDR3 protein: CSAYKAGSLSEAFF; CDR3 DNA: TGCAGCGCCTACAAAGCCGGCAGCCTTTCTGAAGCTTTCTTT
D gene: -; J gene: TRBJ2-3; V gene: TRBV10-3; clone size: once; CDR3 protein: CAISESDARDTQYF; CDR3 DNA: TGTGCCATCAGTGAGTCGGACGCTCGAGATACGCAGTATTTT
D gene: TRBD1; J gene: TRBJ1-1; V gene: TRBV5-1; clone size: -; CDR3 protein: CASSLFTGGETEAFF; CDR3 DNA: TGCGCCAGCAGCTTGTTCACAGGGGGCGAGACTGAAGCTTTCTTT
D gene: TRBD1; J gene: TRBJ2-7; V gene: TRBV5-4; clone size: -; CDR3 protein: CASSRRTGGYEQYF; CDR3 DNA: TGTGCCAGCAGCCGTCGGACAGGGGGCTACGAGCAGTACTTC
D gene: -; J gene: TRBJ1-2; V gene: TRBV11-2; clone size: -; CDR3 protein: CASSSEWTVDNYGYTF; CDR3 DNA: TGTGCCAGCAGCTCAGAATGGACAGTTGACAACTATGGCTACACCTTC
D gene: -; J gene: TRBJ1-2; V gene: TRBV4-3; clone size: -; CDR3 protein: CASSQDLGPNYGYTF; CDR3 DNA: TGCGCCAGCAGCCAAGATCTCGGGCCGAACTATGGCTACACCTTC
D gene: -; J gene: TRBJ1-5; V gene: TRBV19; clone size: few; CDR3 protein: CASSISQTDQPQHF; CDR3 DNA: TGTGCCAGTAGTATTAGTCAGACCGATCAGCCCCAGCATTTT
D gene: TRBD2; J gene: TRBJ2-5; V gene: TRBV11-1; clone size: -; CDR3 protein: CASSLSLAGGTQTQYF; CDR3 DNA: TGTGCCAGCAGCTTATCACTAGCGGGGGGGACACAGACCCAGTACTTC
D gene: -; J gene: TRBJ1-4; V gene: TRBV5-1; clone size: few; CDR3 protein: CASSSIPGGEKLFF; CDR3 DNA: TGCGCCAGCAGCTCAATCCCTGGCGGGGAAAAACTGTTTTTT
D gene: TRBD2; J gene: TRBJ2-2; V gene: TRBV7-6; clone size: -; CDR3 protein: CASSLVSLAGNTGELFF; CDR3 DNA: TGTGCCAGCAGCTTAGTGTCTCTAGCGGGAAACACCGGGGAGCTGTTTTTT
D gene: -; J gene: TRBJ1-1; V gene: TRBV30; clone size: -; CDR3 protein: CAWSVGDTEAFF; CDR3 DNA: TGTGCCTGGAGTGTCGGGGACACTGAAGCTTTCTTT
D gene: -; J gene: TRBJ2-5; V gene: TRBV30; clone size: -; CDR3 protein: CAWSGQQETQYF; CDR3 DNA: TGTGCCTGGAGCGGACAGCAAGAGACCCAGTACTTC
D gene: -; J gene: TRBJ2-2; V gene: TRBV6-5; clone size: -; CDR3 protein: CASSYFPANTGELFF; CDR3 DNA: TGTGCCAGCAGTTACTTCCCTGCTAACACCGGGGAGCTGTTTTTT
D gene: -; J gene: TRBJ2-5; V gene: TRBV2; clone size: -; CDR3 protein: CASSGRFQETQYF; CDR3 DNA: TGTGCCAGCAGTGGGCGATTCCAAGAGACCCAGTACTTC
D gene: -; J gene: TRBJ1-2; V gene: TRBV9; clone size: -; CDR3 protein: CASSVGGRDTSIYGYTF; CDR3 DNA: TGTGCCAGCAGCGTCGGGGGGCGGGACACCTCGATTTATGGCTACACCTTC
D gene: TRBD1; J gene: TRBJ1-2; V gene: TRBV10-1; clone size: -; CDR3 protein: CASSEMLTGGNYGYTF; CDR3 DNA: TGCGCCAGCAGTGAGATGCTGACAGGGGGCAACTATGGCTACACCTTC
D gene: -; J gene: TRBJ2-5; V gene: TRBV7-3; clone size: -; CDR3 protein: CASSPSYQETQYF; CDR3 DNA: TGTGCCAGCAGCCCATCGTACCAAGAGACCCAGTACTTC
D gene: -; J gene: TRBJ1-1; V gene: TRBV19; clone size: once; CDR3 protein: CASSMYRNTEAFF; CDR3 DNA: TGTGCCAGTAGTATGTACAGGAACACTGAAGCTTTCTTT
D gene: TRBD1; J gene: TRBJ2-7; V gene: TRBV7-2; clone size: -; CDR3 protein: CASSYRTGESSYEQYF; CDR3 DNA: TGTGCCAGCAGCTACCGGACAGGGGAAAGCTCCTACGAGCAGTACTTC
D gene: -; J gene: TRBJ1-2; V gene: TRBV7-9; clone size: -; CDR3 protein: CATTRAGNDGYTF; CDR3 DNA: TGTGCGACCACCAGGGCAGGGAACGATGGCTACACCTTC
D gene: -; J gene: TRBJ1-1; V gene: TRBV18; clone size: -; CDR3 protein: CASSRLGRGGDTEAFF; CDR3 DNA: TGTGCCAGCTCCCGCTTGGGGCGGGGTGGTGACACTGAAGCTTTCTTT
D gene: -; J gene: TRBJ2-5; V gene: TRBV5-4; clone size: -; CDR3 protein: CASSLSGAAETQYF; CDR3 DNA: TGTGCCAGCAGCCTTTCGGGGGCTGCAGAGACCCAGTACTTC
D gene: TRBD2; J gene: TRBJ2-6; V gene: TRBV2; clone size: -; CDR3 protein: CASKQAGGSGANVLTF; CDR3 DNA: TGTGCCAGCAAACAAGCGGGGGGTTCTGGGGCCAACGTCCTGACTTTC